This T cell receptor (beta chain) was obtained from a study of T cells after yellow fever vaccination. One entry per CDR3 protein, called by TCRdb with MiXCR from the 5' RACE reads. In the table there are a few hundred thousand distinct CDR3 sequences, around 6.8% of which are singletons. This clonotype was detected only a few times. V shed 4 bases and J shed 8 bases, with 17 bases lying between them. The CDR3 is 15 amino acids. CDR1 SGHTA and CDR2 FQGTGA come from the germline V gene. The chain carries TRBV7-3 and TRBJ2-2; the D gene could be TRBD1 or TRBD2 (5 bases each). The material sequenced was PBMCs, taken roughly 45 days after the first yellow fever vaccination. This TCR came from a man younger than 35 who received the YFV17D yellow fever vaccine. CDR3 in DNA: TGTGCCAGCAGCTCCGGGACCGACCCCAGAGGGGAGCTGTTTTTT. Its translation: CASSSGTDPRGELFF.